The present T cell receptor (beta chain) was sequenced within a study of immune cell composition in non-small cell lung cancer. The study, taken as a whole, reports: Tumour-associated clones >0.5% occurred in roughly 30% of adenocarcinomas, about 80% of squamous. Lung squamous cell carcinoma tumours had significantly higher top 10 clone scores and productive clonality than lung adenocarcinoma.

A remark on this clone: Antigen unknown.

Assay: immunoSEQ multiplex PCR; the TCRdb copy retains only in-frame clones and omits some. The data hold over 6,000 clones, with 78% observed a single time. From germline, CDR1 is SGHNT and CDR2 YENEEA. This CDR3 has 15 residues. After removal of 1 base from V and 0 bases from J, the junction contained 2 bases not matched to a gene. The sample was lung tumor tissue. The chain carries TRBV11-3 and TRBJ2-5; 7 nucleotides agree with TRBD1. The sequence was obtained from a human donor with non-small cell lung cancer. CDR3 coding DNA: TGTGCCAGCAGCTTAGGGGGACAGTACCAAGAGACCCAGTACTTC. Translation gives CASSLGGQYQETQYF.